This TCR beta chain was profiled in a study of radiotherapy plus CTLA-4 blockade in lung cancer. This CDR3 contains 12 residues. CDR1 is LNHDA and CDR2 is SQIVND in the germline V gene (reference sequence). With 2 bases removed from V and 10 bases from J, the gap between germline ends came to 9 bases. Patients in the study, people with chemo-refractory metastatic non-small-cell lung cancer, received focal radiation plus ipilimumab CTLA-4 blockade. Profiled with immunoSEQ multiplex PCR; TCRdb holds only in-frame clones, not every one. The sample holds some 35,000 clones, around 85% seen once. Sequencing used peripheral blood, obtained from a patient treated with radiotherapy plus ipilimumab. V usage is TRBV19 and J usage is TRBJ2-1; D might be TRBD2 (5 bases). The clonotype originates from a human donor with non-small cell lung cancer who had stable disease on radiotherapy plus ipilimumab. In DNA, the CDR3 is TGTGCCAGTAGTATAAGAGGGAACGAGCAGTTCTTC. As protein: CASSIRGNEQFF.